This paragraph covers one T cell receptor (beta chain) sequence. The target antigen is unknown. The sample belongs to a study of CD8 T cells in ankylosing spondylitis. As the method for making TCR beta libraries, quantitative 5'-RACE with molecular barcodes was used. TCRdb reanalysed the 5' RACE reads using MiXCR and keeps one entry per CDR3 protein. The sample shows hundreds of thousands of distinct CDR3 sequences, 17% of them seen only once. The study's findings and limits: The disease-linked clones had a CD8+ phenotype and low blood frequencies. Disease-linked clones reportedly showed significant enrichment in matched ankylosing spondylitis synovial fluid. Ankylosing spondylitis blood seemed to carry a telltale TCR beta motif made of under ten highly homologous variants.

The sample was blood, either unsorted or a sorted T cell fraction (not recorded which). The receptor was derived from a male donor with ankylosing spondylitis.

The CDR3 DNA follows: TGTGCCAGCAGCTTAGCCCCTAGCGGGAGTGTAGGCAAAAACATTCAGTACTTC. Translating it yields CASSLAPSGSVGKNIQYF. The J gene is TRBJ2-4, the V gene TRBV7-2; TRBD2 matches at 10 bases. This CDR3 region has 18 residues. Germline CDR1 SGHTA, CDR2 FQGNSA. After removal of 0 bases from V and 3 bases from J, the junction contained 8 bases not matched to a gene.